Listed below are T cell receptor beta chains from one sample, sequenced in a study of T cell responses to AZD1222 COVID-19 vaccine. Sequencing used immunoSEQ multiplex PCR; TCRdb keeps in-frame clones, though not all of them. The sample yields some 150,000 clones, approximately 90% seen once. Specimen: peripheral blood, collected on day 0 of AZD1222 vaccination. Receptor source: an adult in good health. Each CDR3 is given with its conserved first and last residue. A D gene is named only where the DNA matches it firmly. A row's size may be missing; if present it is once, few, many or a size class.

-,-,TRBV6-4,TRBJ2-3,TGTGCCAGCAGCCTGATGGGTGCCTTCACAGATACGCAGTATTTT,CASSLMGAFTDTQYF
-,once,TRBV7-3,TRBJ1-1,TGTGCCAGCAGCCCACACAGGGTTGCCTCGAACACTGAAGCTTTCTTT,CASSPHRVASNTEAFF
-,few,TRBV10-3,TRBJ1-4,TGTGCCATCAGTTTACTTCTGAGTGAAAAACTGTTTTTT,CAISLLLSEKLFF
-,once,TRBV27,TRBJ1-1,TGTGCCAGCAGTTTGTTGGGACGCGAGAACACTGAAGCTTTCTTT,CASSLLGRENTEAFF
TRBD2,-,TRBV24-1,TRBJ2-1,TGTGCCACCAGTGATACGCTAGCGGGAGGGCAGTTCTTC,CATSDTLAGGQFF
TRBD2,-,TRBV7-6,TRBJ2-1,TGTGCCAGCAGCTCGGGACTAGCCGCTCCTTTTTACAATGAGCAGTTCTTC,CASSSGLAAPFYNEQFF
-,-,TRBV15,TRBJ1-1,TGTGCCACCAGCAGAGGAGGCACGCGTTGGGTTCTCACTGAAGCTTTCTTT,CATSRGGTRWVLTEAFF
-,-,TRBV7-3,TRBJ2-7,TGTGCCAGCAGCTTAATTGGTGGTGCCGAGCAGTACTTC,CASSLIGGAEQYF
TRBD2,-,TRBV28,TRBJ2-7,TGTGCCAGCAGTTCCCCACAGACTAGCTCGCGCTACGAGCAGTACTTC,CASSSPQTSSRYEQYF
-,-,TRBV5-1,TRBJ1-5,TGCGCCAGCAGCCCGGCGGGGGACGGCAATCAGCCCCAGCATTTT,CASSPAGDGNQPQHF
-,-,TRBV7-3,TRBJ2-3,TGTGCCAGCAGTCGTAGCAGCACAGATACGCAGTATTTT,CASSRSSTDTQYF
-,-,TRBV19,TRBJ1-1,TGTGCCAGTAGTCGGGGCAGCACTAACACTGAAGCTTTCTTT,CASSRGSTNTEAFF
-,-,TRBV24-1,TRBJ2-3,TGTGCCACCAGTGATTTGAATGCGGGAAGGGATACGCAGTATTTT,CATSDLNAGRDTQYF
-,-,TRBV6-5,TRBJ2-7,TGTGCCAGCAGTTACGGGCAGGGAACCTACGAGCAGTACTTC,CASSYGQGTYEQYF
TRBD1,-,TRBV5-1,TRBJ2-7,TGCGCCAGCAGCTGGGGACAGGGGTACGAGCAGTACTTC,CASSWGQGYEQYF
TRBD2,-,TRBV19,TRBJ2-3,TGTGCCAGTAGTATAACCCTACTAGCGGGAGGTACAGATACGCAGTATTTT,CASSITLLAGGTDTQYF
-,-,TRBV6-5,TRBJ2-7,TGTGCCAGCACTTCCGGATCGGCGGGCTCCTACGAGCAGTACTTC,CASTSGSAGSYEQYF
-,-,TRBV28,TRBJ2-7,TGTGCCAGCAGTTTAATGGGATACGAGCAGTACTTC,CASSLMGYEQYF
-,-,TRBV28,TRBJ2-6,TGTGCCAGCAGTTTTGGGGCGTCGGGGGCCAACGTCCTGACTTTC,CASSFGASGANVLTF
-,-,TRBV7-6,TRBJ2-3,TGTGCCAGCAGCTTAGCGCCTAACACAGATACGCAGTATTTT,CASSLAPNTDTQYF
-,-,TRBV5-6,TRBJ2-7,TGTGCCAGCAGCTTCGGGTACGAGCAGTACTTC,CASSFGYEQYF
-,-,TRBV5-1,TRBJ1-5,TGCGCCAGCAGCTTAGAGCCTAGCAATCAGCCCCAGCATTTT,CASSLEPSNQPQHF
-,-,TRBV18,TRBJ1-5,TGTGCCAGCTCACCCGACAGGTCGAGCAATCAGCCCCAGCATTTT,CASSPDRSSNQPQHF
-,once,TRBV28,TRBJ2-3,TGTGCCAGCACCCCTCCGGACGGAGTACAGGGAGATACGCAGTATTTT,CASTPPDGVQGDTQYF
TRBD2,-,TRBV11-3,TRBJ2-1,TGTGCCAGCAGCCCACGGACTAGCGGAGCCTACAATGAGCAGTTCTTC,CASSPRTSGAYNEQFF
-,once,TRBV7-8,TRBJ1-2,TGTGCCAGCAGCTTACGAGGGTCGAACTATGGCTACACCTTC,CASSLRGSNYGYTF
TRBD2,-,TRBV30,TRBJ2-3,TGTGCCTGGAGCCCCTTAGCGGGAGGAAGGGATACGCAGTATTTT,CAWSPLAGGRDTQYF
-,-,TRBV6-5,TRBJ2-1,TGTGCCAGCAACGCCGGGACAACCTACAATGAGCAGTTCTTC,CASNAGTTYNEQFF
TRBD2,-,TRBV6-6,TRBJ2-2,TGTGCCAGCAGTAATAGCGGGAGCCTTAGCACCGGGGAGCTGTTTTTT,CASSNSGSLSTGELFF
-,-,TRBV27,TRBJ1-2,TGTGCCAGCAGTTTATCGCCCCAGGTCTATGGCTACACCTTC,CASSLSPQVYGYTF
-,-,TRBV19,TRBJ2-5,TGTGCCAGTAGTAGGCCTGGGCAAGAGACCCAGTACTTC,CASSRPGQETQYF
TRBD2,-,TRBV7-9,TRBJ2-1,TGTGCCAGCAGCTCAGAGGGACTAGCGTTGTTCTTC,CASSSEGLALFF
TRBD2,-,TRBV5-1,TRBJ2-7,TGCGCCAGCAGCTTGGGTCCTCGACTAGCGGGAGTCTACGAGCAGTACTTC,CASSLGPRLAGVYEQYF
-,-,TRBV6-2/TRBV6-3,TRBJ1-3,TGTGCCAGCAGTGGGGGATATGGAAACACCATATATTTT,CASSGGYGNTIYF
-,-,TRBV6-2/TRBV6-3,TRBJ1-5,TGTGCCAGCAGTTTATCCGCTTATAGCAATCAGCCCCAGCATTTT,CASSLSAYSNQPQHF
-,-,TRBV28,TRBJ2-5,TGTGCCAGCAGTCGCGCGTCCAGGGAGCGAGGAGAGACCCAGTACTTC,CASSRASRERGETQYF
-,-,TRBV27,TRBJ1-1,TGTGCCAGCTTGAAGGGGGTGAACACTGAAGCTTTCTTT,CASLKGVNTEAFF
TRBD2,-,TRBV7-2,TRBJ2-3,TGTGCCAGCAGCCCTCTAGCGGGAGGCTGGGATACGCAGTATTTT,CASSPLAGGWDTQYF
-,-,TRBV11-2,TRBJ1-2,TGTGCCAGCAGCTTCGCCAGGGTGGCTGGCTACACCTTC,CASSFARVAGYTF
-,-,TRBV7-9,TRBJ1-1,TGTGCCAGCAGCGACAAGGGGTCGGATGAAGCTTTCTTT,CASSDKGSDEAFF
-,-,TRBV7-9,TRBJ1-1,TGTGCCAGCAGCTCCCTCCGGGGGAGGGACACTGAAGCTTTCTTT,CASSSLRGRDTEAFF
-,-,TRBV19,TRBJ1-2,TGTGCCAGTAGCCAGACAGGCCCCCAATCCTCGGGCTACACCTTC,CASSQTGPQSSGYTF
-,-,TRBV19,TRBJ1-5,TGTGCCAGTAGCCAGCACGGGAAGGGTAGAAACAATCAGCCCCAGCATTTT,CASSQHGKGRNNQPQHF
-,few,TRBV27,TRBJ1-2,TGTGCCAGCAGTTTTATGACGGGGATCGGCTACACCTTC,CASSFMTGIGYTF
-,-,TRBV24-1,TRBJ1-1,TGTGCCACCAGTGATTTTGGCAGCACTGAAGCTTTCTTT,CATSDFGSTEAFF
TRBD1,-,TRBV9,TRBJ2-3,TGTGCCAGCAGCGAGACAGGGAGCAGGGGCAGATCCACAGATACGCAGTATTTT,CASSETGSRGRSTDTQYF
TRBD2,once,TRBV28,TRBJ2-3,TGTGCCAGCAGTTTCCGAGGTCTAGCGGGAGTCGCAGATACGCAGTATTTT,CASSFRGLAGVADTQYF
-,-,TRBV5-4,TRBJ1-6,TGTGCCAGCAGCTTGGGGCTGGGAAAAGGTTCACCCCTCCACTTT,CASSLGLGKGSPLHF
-,-,TRBV7-8,TRBJ1-5,TGTGCCAGCAGCTTGGATGTCAGGTCGAATGGCAATCAGCCCCAGCATTTT,CASSLDVRSNGNQPQHF
TRBD1,-,TRBV10-3,TRBJ1-5,TGTGCCATCAGCGAGGGGGACAGTAGCAATCAGCCCCAGCATTTT,CAISEGDSSNQPQHF
-,-,TRBV7-2,TRBJ1-2,TGTGCCAGCAGCTTAATTACGTCCTATGGCTACACCTTC,CASSLITSYGYTF
TRBD1,-,TRBV5-1,TRBJ2-2,TGCGCCAGCAGCCCCGGACAGGGGTTCACCGGGGAGCTGTTTTTT,CASSPGQGFTGELFF
TRBD1,-,TRBV23-1,TRBJ2-1,TGCGCCAGCAGTCCGCCCTTGGACAGGGGTTTGAATGAGCAGTTCTTC,CASSPPLDRGLNEQFF
TRBD1,once,TRBV7-9,TRBJ1-5,TGTGCCAGCAGCTCAGGGGGCATTGCAGTTCAGCCCCAGCATTTT,CASSSGGIAVQPQHF
-,-,TRBV10-3,TRBJ1-2,TGTGCCATCAGGGGGGGGGCCTATGGCTACACCTTC,CAIRGGAYGYTF
-,-,TRBV9,TRBJ2-2,TGTGCCAGCAGCGTAAAACTCGGTCCTACCGGGGAGCTGTTTTTT,CASSVKLGPTGELFF
-,-,TRBV7-2,TRBJ1-6,TGTGCCAGCAGCTTACCGGTCCTAAATTCACCCCTCCACTTT,CASSLPVLNSPLHF
-,-,TRBV20-1,TRBJ2-7,TGCAGTGCTAGTATCGGGATTTCCTACGAGCAGTACTTC,CSASIGISYEQYF
-,few,TRBV6-5,TRBJ2-7,TGTGCCAGCAGTTACTCTATCAGGGACGACTACGAGCAGTACTTC,CASSYSIRDDYEQYF
TRBD2,-,TRBV28,TRBJ2-5,TGTGCCAGCAGTCCCCCCCCCGGACTAGCGGGAGAGACCCAGTACTTC,CASSPPPGLAGETQYF